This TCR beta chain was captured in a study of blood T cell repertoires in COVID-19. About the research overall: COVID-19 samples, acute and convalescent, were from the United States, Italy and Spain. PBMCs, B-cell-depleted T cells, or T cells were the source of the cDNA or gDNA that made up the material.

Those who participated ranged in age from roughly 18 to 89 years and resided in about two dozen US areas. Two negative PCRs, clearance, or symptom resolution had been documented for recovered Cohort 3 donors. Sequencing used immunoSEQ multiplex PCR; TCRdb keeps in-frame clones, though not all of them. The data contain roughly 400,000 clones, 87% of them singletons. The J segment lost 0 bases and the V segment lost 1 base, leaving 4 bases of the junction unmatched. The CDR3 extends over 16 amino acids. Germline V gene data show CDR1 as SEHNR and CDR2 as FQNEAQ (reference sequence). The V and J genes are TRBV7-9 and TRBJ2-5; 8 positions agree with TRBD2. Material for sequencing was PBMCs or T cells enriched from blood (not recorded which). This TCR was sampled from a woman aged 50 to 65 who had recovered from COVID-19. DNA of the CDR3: TGTGCCAGCAGCTTAGGGGTAGCGGGGCACCAAGAGACCCAGTACTTC. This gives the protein CASSLGVAGHQETQYF. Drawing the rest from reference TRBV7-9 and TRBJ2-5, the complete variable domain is DTGVSQNPRHKITKRGQNVTFRCDPISEHNRLYWYRQTLGQGPEFLTYFQNEAQLEKSRLLSDRFSAERPKGSFSTLEIQRTEQGDSAMYLCASSLGVAGHQETQYFGPGTRLLVL.